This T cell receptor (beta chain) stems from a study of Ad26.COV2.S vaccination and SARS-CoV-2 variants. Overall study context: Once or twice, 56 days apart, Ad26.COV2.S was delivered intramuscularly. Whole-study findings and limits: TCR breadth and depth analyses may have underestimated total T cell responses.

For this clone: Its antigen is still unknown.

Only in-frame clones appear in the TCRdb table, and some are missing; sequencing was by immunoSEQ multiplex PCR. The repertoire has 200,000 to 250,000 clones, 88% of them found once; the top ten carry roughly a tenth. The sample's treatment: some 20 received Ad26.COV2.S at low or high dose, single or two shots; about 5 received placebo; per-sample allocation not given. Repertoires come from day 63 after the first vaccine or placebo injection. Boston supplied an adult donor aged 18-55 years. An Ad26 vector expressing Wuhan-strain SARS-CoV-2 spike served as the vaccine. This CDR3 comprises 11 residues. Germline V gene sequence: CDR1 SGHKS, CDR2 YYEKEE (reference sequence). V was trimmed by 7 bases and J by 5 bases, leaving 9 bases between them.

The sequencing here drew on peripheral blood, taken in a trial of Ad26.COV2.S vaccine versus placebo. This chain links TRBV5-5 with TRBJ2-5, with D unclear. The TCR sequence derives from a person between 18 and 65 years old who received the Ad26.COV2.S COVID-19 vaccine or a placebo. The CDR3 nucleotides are TGTGCCAGCTACCAGGCGGAGACCCAGTACTTC. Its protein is CASYQAETQYF.